A selection of T cell receptor beta chains follows, all from one sample in a study of blood T cell repertoires in COVID-19. The protocol was immunoSEQ multiplex PCR, while the TCRdb copy is restricted to in-frame clones and leaves out a portion. This table holds approximately 260,000 clones, about 90% found once. Specimen: PBMCs or T cells enriched from blood (not recorded which). These receptors originate from a woman younger than 30 who had recovered from COVID-19. Each CDR3 is given with its conserved first and last residue. A D gene is named only where the DNA matches it firmly. The size field is filled for only some rows; it gives once, few, many or a size class.

J | V | D | size | DNA | CDR3
TRBJ1-1 | TRBV10-3 | TRBD1 | - | TGTGCCATCAGCCGGGACAGCCAAAGGAGGAACACTGAAGCTTTCTTT | CAISRDSQRRNTEAFF
TRBJ1-3 | TRBV12-3/TRBV12-4 | - | few | TGTGCCAGCAGCCCATCAGGGTCGTACACCATATATTTT | CASSPSGSYTIYF
TRBJ2-6 | TRBV6-5 | - | - | TGTGCCAGCAAGGGGTCCGTGGCCGGGGCCAACGTCCTGACTTTC | CASKGSVAGANVLTF
TRBJ1-2 | TRBV28 | TRBD1 | - | TGTGCCAGCAGTTCCGGACAGGGGTATGGCTACACCTTC | CASSSGQGYGYTF
TRBJ2-3 | TRBV5-1 | - | - | TGCGCCAGCAACCAGGGGATTGAGACAGATACGCAGTATTTT | CASNQGIETDTQYF
TRBJ2-3 | TRBV5-1 | - | - | TGCGCCAGCAGCTTACAGCGGCCCACAGATACGCAGTATTTT | CASSLQRPTDTQYF
TRBJ2-7 | TRBV3-1/TRBV3-2 | - | - | TGTGCCAGCACCCGGGGTGGTGGAGGGCTCTACGAGCAGTACTTC | CASTRGGGGLYEQYF
TRBJ1-1 | TRBV4-2 | - | - | TGTGCCAGCAGCCAAGAGAGGGTGATCACTGAAGCTTTCTTT | CASSQERVITEAFF
TRBJ2-7 | TRBV10-1 | TRBD1 | once | TGCGCCAGCAGCTCCGGGACAGGGAATTGGGGGCAGTACTTC | CASSSGTGNWGQYF
TRBJ2-7 | TRBV2 | - | - | TGTGCCAGCCGGGGTGACCGCTACGAGCAGTACTTC | CASRGDRYEQYF
TRBJ1-5 | TRBV5-1 | TRBD1 | - | TGCGCCAGCAGCCCCTGGGGCAGGGGGACGAAGCCCCAGCATTTT | CASSPWGRGTKPQHF
TRBJ2-7 | TRBV27 | - | - | TGTGCCAGCACCCTGACCAGGGGACCCTACGAGCAGTACTTC | CASTLTRGPYEQYF
TRBJ2-1 | TRBV5-1 | - | - | TGCGCCAGCAGCTTGAGGTTCTGGCGGGAAAACAATGAGCAGTTCTTC | CASSLRFWRENNEQFF
TRBJ2-5 | TRBV6-1 | TRBD2 | many | TGTGCCAGCAGTGAACTAGCGGGAGGTCTAGAGACCCAGTACTTC | CASSELAGGLETQYF
TRBJ1-2 | TRBV19 | - | - | TGTGCCAGTAGTATTAGCGCCTATGGCTACACCTTC | CASSISAYGYTF
TRBJ2-2 | TRBV5-1 | - | - | TGCGCCAGCAGCTTCTCAGGGGCGAACACCGGGGAGCTGTTTTTT | CASSFSGANTGELFF
TRBJ1-4 | TRBV11-2 | TRBD1 | - | TGTGCCAGCAGCTTCCGACAGGGTGGTGAAAAACTGTTTTTT | CASSFRQGGEKLFF
TRBJ2-1 | TRBV7-3 | TRBD2 | many | TGTGCCAGCAGCTTAAGTTCGACTAGCATGGGCAATGAGCAGTTCTTC | CASSLSSTSMGNEQFF
TRBJ1-1 | TRBV6-2/TRBV6-3 | - | once | TGTGCCAGCAGTTCGTTTGCGGAGCGGGCTTTCTTT | CASSSFAERAFF
TRBJ1-3 | TRBV6-5 | - | - | TGTGCCAGCAGTTATTCAGGGGAAAGAAACACCATATATTTT | CASSYSGERNTIYF
TRBJ1-3 | TRBV5-1 | - | - | TGCGCCAGCAGCTTGGCCACAGGGTACTCTGGAAACACCATATATTTT | CASSLATGYSGNTIYF
TRBJ1-5 | TRBV5-8 | TRBD1 | - | TGTGCCAGCAGACCGACAGGGGCTCAGCCCCAGCATTTT | CASRPTGAQPQHF
TRBJ1-1 | TRBV19 | TRBD1 | - | TGTGCCAGTAGTCGGACAGGCCCGACTAACACTGAAGCTTTCTTT | CASSRTGPTNTEAFF
TRBJ1-6 | TRBV3-1/TRBV3-2 | TRBD1 | once | TGTGCCAGCAGCCAAGACGGGACAGCCAATTCACCCCTCCACTTT | CASSQDGTANSPLHF
TRBJ1-2 | TRBV28 | TRBD1 | - | TGTGCCAGCAGGACCGGGACAGGGGCAGATGGCTACACCTTC | CASRTGTGADGYTF
TRBJ2-7 | TRBV28 | TRBD1 | - | TGTGCCACCAATGGGGACAGCTACGAGCAGTACTTC | CATNGDSYEQYF
TRBJ2-3 | TRBV4-2 | TRBD2 | - | TGTGCCAGCAGCCTACTAGCGGGGGCTGATGATACGCAGTATTTT | CASSLLAGADDTQYF
TRBJ2-6 | TRBV5-1 | TRBD1 | once | TGCGCCAGCATCCGCGAGGGGGCGGTAGGGGCTGGGGCCAACGTCCTGACTTTC | CASIREGAVGAGANVLTF
TRBJ1-1 | TRBV6-5 | TRBD1 | once | TGTGCCAGCAGTCCTGACAGGGGGACCCCCACTGAAGCTTTCTTT | CASSPDRGTPTEAFF
TRBJ1-1 | TRBV24-1 | - | - | TGTGCCACCAGTGATTGGACCGGGAATGAAGCTTTCTTT | CATSDWTGNEAFF
TRBJ1-5 | TRBV4-1 | - | - | TGCGCCAGCAGCCAAGTTTTGAGGGAGACAGGATATAGCAATCAGCCCCAGCATTTT | CASSQVLRETGYSNQPQHF